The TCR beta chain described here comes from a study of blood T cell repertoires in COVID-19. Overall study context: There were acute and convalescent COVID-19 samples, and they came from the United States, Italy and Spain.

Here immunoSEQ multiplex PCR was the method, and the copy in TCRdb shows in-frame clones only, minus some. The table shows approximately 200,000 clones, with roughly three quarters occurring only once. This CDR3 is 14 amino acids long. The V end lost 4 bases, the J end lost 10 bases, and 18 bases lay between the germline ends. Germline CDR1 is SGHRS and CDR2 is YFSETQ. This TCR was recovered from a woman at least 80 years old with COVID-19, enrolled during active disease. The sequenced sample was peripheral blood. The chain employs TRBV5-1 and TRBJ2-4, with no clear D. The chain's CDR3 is CASSLMAPSTIQYF. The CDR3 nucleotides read TGCGCCAGCAGCCTAATGGCGCCTAGTACGATTCAGTACTTC.